These T cell receptor beta chains were read from a single sample in a study of shared clonotypes between healthy human individuals. Only in-frame clones appear in the TCRdb table, and some are missing; sequencing was by immunoSEQ multiplex PCR. The sample yields some 2.1 million clones, roughly 95% seen once. The sequencing sample was made of naive CD4+ T cells sorted from blood. These receptors originate from a man aged 18 to 29 in good health. Each CDR3 is given with its conserved first and last residue. A D gene is named only where the DNA matches it firmly. Size is stated for part of the rows, as once, few or many counts, or as a class when the clone is expanded.

J gene: TRBJ1-1
V gene: TRBV30
clone size: -
D gene: -
CDR3 protein: CVSRGLGPTEAFF
CDR3 DNA: TGTGTATCCCGGGGGCTTGGACCCACTGAAGCTTTCTTT

J gene: TRBJ2-3
V gene: TRBV4-2
clone size: -
D gene: TRBD2
CDR3 protein: CAAGPSGEDTQYF
CDR3 DNA: TGTGCCGCCGGACCCAGCGGGGAAGATACGCAGTATTTT

J gene: TRBJ1-2
V gene: TRBV5-1
clone size: once
D gene: TRBD1
CDR3 protein: CASSFKGAGGYTF
CDR3 DNA: TGCGCCAGCAGCTTCAAGGGGGCCGGAGGCTACACCTTC

J gene: TRBJ2-2
V gene: TRBV25-1
clone size: -
D gene: TRBD2
CDR3 protein: CASSVTSGKANTGELFF
CDR3 DNA: TGTGCCAGCAGTGTCACTAGCGGGAAGGCGAACACCGGGGAGCTGTTTTTT

J gene: TRBJ2-7
V gene: TRBV7-8
clone size: -
D gene: TRBD1
CDR3 protein: CASSLEGQSYEQYF
CDR3 DNA: TGTGCCAGCAGCTTAGAGGGACAGTCCTACGAGCAGTACTTC

J gene: TRBJ2-5
V gene: TRBV30
clone size: -
D gene: -
CDR3 protein: CAWRVATDVGTQYF
CDR3 DNA: TGTGCCTGGAGGGTAGCCACCGACGTGGGGACCCAGTACTTC

J gene: TRBJ2-7
V gene: TRBV5-8
clone size: -
D gene: -
CDR3 protein: CASSGGTVTYEQYF
CDR3 DNA: TGTGCCAGCAGCGGGGGGACAGTAACCTACGAGCAGTACTTC

J gene: TRBJ1-1
V gene: TRBV5-1
clone size: -
D gene: -
CDR3 protein: CASSFGHTNTEAFF
CDR3 DNA: TGCGCCAGCAGCTTTGGACATACCAACACTGAAGCTTTCTTT

J gene: TRBJ1-6
V gene: TRBV5-1
clone size: few
D gene: -
CDR3 protein: CASSLGQDNSPLHF
CDR3 DNA: TGCGCCAGCAGCTTGGGGCAGGATAATTCACCCCTCCACTTT

J gene: TRBJ1-1
V gene: TRBV11-2
clone size: -
D gene: -
CDR3 protein: CASSRKGYTEAFF
CDR3 DNA: TGTGCCAGCAGCCGGAAGGGATACACTGAAGCTTTCTTT

J gene: TRBJ2-3
V gene: TRBV10-3
clone size: -
D gene: TRBD2
CDR3 protein: CAISGLAFPGPGDTQYF
CDR3 DNA: TGTGCCATCAGTGGACTAGCGTTTCCGGGTCCAGGAGATACGCAGTATTTT

J gene: TRBJ1-4
V gene: TRBV18
clone size: many
D gene: -
CDR3 protein: CASSPPGPNEKLFF
CDR3 DNA: TGTGCCAGCTCACCCCCAGGGCCTAATGAAAAACTGTTTTTT

J gene: TRBJ2-3
V gene: TRBV5-1
clone size: -
D gene: -
CDR3 protein: CASSLAGTTDTQYF
CDR3 DNA: TGCGCCAGCAGCTTGGCCGGGACCACAGATACGCAGTATTTT

J gene: TRBJ1-5
V gene: TRBV4-1
clone size: -
D gene: -
CDR3 protein: CASSQTLGQPQHF
CDR3 DNA: TGCGCCAGCAGCCAAACACTGGGTCAGCCCCAGCATTTT

J gene: TRBJ2-7
V gene: TRBV7-2
clone size: -
D gene: TRBD2
CDR3 protein: CASSWGLVPYEQYF
CDR3 DNA: TGTGCCAGCAGCTGGGGACTAGTTCCTTACGAGCAGTACTTC

J gene: TRBJ1-2
V gene: TRBV29-1
clone size: once
D gene: -
CDR3 protein: CSVGGGVGGYTF
CDR3 DNA: TGCAGCGTTGGGGGAGGTGTCGGCGGCTACACCTTC

J gene: TRBJ2-3
V gene: TRBV19
clone size: once
D gene: TRBD2
CDR3 protein: CASRGLAATDTQYF
CDR3 DNA: TGTGCCAGTAGGGGACTAGCGGCTACAGATACGCAGTATTTT

J gene: TRBJ2-1
V gene: TRBV7-9
clone size: -
D gene: -
CDR3 protein: CASSFSYGQFF
CDR3 DNA: TGTGCCAGCAGCTTTAGTTATGGGCAGTTCTTC

J gene: TRBJ1-5
V gene: TRBV30
clone size: -
D gene: -
CDR3 protein: CAWGSGSNQPQHF
CDR3 DNA: TGTGCCTGGGGGTCCGGTAGCAATCAGCCCCAGCATTTT

J gene: TRBJ2-1
V gene: TRBV10-3
clone size: -
D gene: TRBD2
CDR3 protein: CAISPSGGASYNEQFF
CDR3 DNA: TGTGCCATCAGTCCGAGCGGGGGGGCTTCCTACAATGAGCAGTTCTTC

J gene: TRBJ2-5
V gene: TRBV7-2
clone size: -
D gene: -
CDR3 protein: CASSQLGRETQYF
CDR3 DNA: TGTGCCAGCAGCCAACTGGGCCGCGAGACCCAGTACTTC

J gene: TRBJ2-4
V gene: TRBV28
clone size: -
D gene: TRBD1
CDR3 protein: CASSEIGTGGTKNIQYF
CDR3 DNA: TGTGCCAGCAGCGAAATCGGGACAGGGGGGACCAAAAACATTCAGTACTTC

J gene: TRBJ1-1
V gene: TRBV5-1
clone size: -
D gene: -
CDR3 protein: CASSLEGGAFF
CDR3 DNA: TGCGCCAGCAGCTTGGAGGGGGGAGCTTTCTTT

J gene: TRBJ1-1
V gene: TRBV5-1
clone size: once
D gene: -
CDR3 protein: CASSLRMNTEAFF
CDR3 DNA: TGCGCCAGCAGCTTACGCATGAACACTGAAGCTTTCTTT

J gene: TRBJ2-7
V gene: TRBV6-5
clone size: -
D gene: TRBD2
CDR3 protein: CASSYSFREGYEQYF
CDR3 DNA: TGTGCCAGCAGTTACTCGTTTAGGGAGGGGTACGAGCAGTACTTC